These 3 T cell receptor beta chains came from one sample sequenced in a study of cytomegalovirus exposure and HLA in healthy donors. Measured with immunoSEQ multiplex PCR; TCRdb has only the in-frame clones, and not every one. The data contain approximately 81,000 clones, more than 85% of them singletons. The sample was PBMCs. Receptors originate from a man younger than 30 in good health and CMV-seronegative.

The V gene is TRBV6-1, the J gene TRBJ1-1, with D possibly TRBD1 on 6 matching bases. The CDR3 has 17 amino acids. V lost 4 bases to trimming and J lost 4 bases, with 22 bases between them. The V gene's germline CDR1 is MNHNS and CDR2 SASEGT. The CDR3 region has the DNA TGTGCCAGCAGTGCTACCCGTGAGACAGGCAAGGGCACTGAAGCTTTCTTT. As protein: CASSATRETGKGTEAFF.

V is TRBV10-2 and J is TRBJ2-2; 13 bases agree with TRBD2. J gave up 3 bases and V 0 bases, and 4 bases lay outside the gene matches. Germline V CDR1 and CDR2: WSHSY, SAAADI. The CDR3 is 18 amino acids. The CDR3 region has the DNA TGCGCCAGCAGTGAGTCAACTAGCGGGGGGGCCGACACCGGGGAGCTGTTTTTT. It encodes CASSESTSGGADTGELFF.

The chain has TRBV5-1 and TRBJ2-1; TRBD2 is a possible D gene (6 bases). This CDR3 spans 15 amino acids. The germline V gene has CDR1 SGHRS and CDR2 YFSETQ. V was pared by 6 bases and J by 6 bases, with 19 bases between. The CDR3 region has the DNA TGCGCCAGCAACCGAGGCGGGACGGAAACCAATGAGCAGTTCTTC. Amino acid sequence: CASNRGGTETNEQFF.